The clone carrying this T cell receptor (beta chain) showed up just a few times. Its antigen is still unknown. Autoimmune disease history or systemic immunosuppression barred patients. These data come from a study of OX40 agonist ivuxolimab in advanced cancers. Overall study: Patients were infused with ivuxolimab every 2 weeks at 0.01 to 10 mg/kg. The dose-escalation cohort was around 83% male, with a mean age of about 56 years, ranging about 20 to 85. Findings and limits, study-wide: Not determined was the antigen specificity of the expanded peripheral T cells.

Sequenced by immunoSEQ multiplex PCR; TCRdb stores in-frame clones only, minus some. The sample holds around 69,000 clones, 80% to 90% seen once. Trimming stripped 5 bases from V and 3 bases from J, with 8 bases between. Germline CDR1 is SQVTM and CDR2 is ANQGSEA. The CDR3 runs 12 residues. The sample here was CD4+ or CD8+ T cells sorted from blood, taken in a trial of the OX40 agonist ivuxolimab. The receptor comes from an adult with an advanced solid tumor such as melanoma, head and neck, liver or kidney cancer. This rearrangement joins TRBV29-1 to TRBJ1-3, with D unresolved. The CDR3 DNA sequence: TGCAGCGTTTGGACCCTTGGAAACACCATATATTTT. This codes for CSVWTLGNTIYF. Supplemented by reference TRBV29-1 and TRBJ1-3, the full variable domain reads SAVISQKPSRDICQRGTSLTIQCQVDSQVTMMFWYRQQPGQSLTLIATANQGSEATYESGFVIDKFPISRPNLTFSTLTVSNMSPEDSSIYLCSVWTLGNTIYFGEGSWLTVV.